This T cell receptor (beta chain) was identified during a study of blood T cell repertoires in COVID-19 (dated by TCRdb to 2018 to 2020). Background for the entire study: Collaborator samples came from the United States, Italy and Spain and covered acute and convalescent phases of COVID-19. Where HLA class I and class II types were available, the types were taken from metadata supplied by the sample provider, not from assay-based typing. Nearly every sample came with metadata listing a de-identified subject ID, COVID-19 status, age in years and sex. The repertoires were made available in a free public database intended to serve as a resource for research on the immune response to SARS-CoV-2. The material from the prospective study consisted of cDNA or gDNA derived from T cells, B-cell-depleted T cells, or PBMCs. Samples came from the ongoing ImmuneRACE study (first 160 participants) plus 1,254 subjects from 6 global collaborators. Subjects who had been exposed to COVID-19, were actively infected with it, or had recovered from it provided the deeply sampled blood TCRbeta repertoires that made up the dataset.

Each collaborating institution followed its own protocols to collect whole blood in K2EDTA tubes. For TCRbeta analysis, collaborators shipped samples as frozen whole blood, isolated PBMCs, or DNA extracted from either of those sample types. The germline V gene (reference sequence) specifies SEHNR as CDR1 and FQNEAQ as CDR2. The CDR3, from cysteine to phenylalanine, totals 14 residues. Just CDR3 DNA is preserved here, 42 bases in frame from base 1. The V end gives up 6 bases and the J end 7 bases, leaving 5 bases in the junction not matched to a gene. Concerning this clone itself: Its antigen has not been determined. No base quality values were provided; no much bigger clone lies one nucleotide off.

The immunoSEQ Assay, a bias-controlled multiplex PCR, was used to amplify TCRbeta CDR3 regions from genomic DNA. Processing in the source paper ran as follows. The number of nucleated cells in each sample was estimated by amplification of reference gene primers within the assay. Sequence reads were collapsed and filtered to measure the absolute abundance of every unique TCRbeta CDR3 rearrangement. For each sample, productive Simpson clonality was calculated as the square root of Simpson's diversity index across productive rearrangements. TCRdb retrieved this table from immuneACCESS and kept in-frame rearrangements only. Not all clones are present; in checked studies, unresolved V genes account for under half, and no reason is known for the remainder. V and J calls and clone size are as listed in that table; D and trimming were resolved from the DNA. The sample includes under 200,000 clones, with approximately 83% observed a single time. The ten largest clones add up to less than 3.5% of the sample.

What the study reported, not specific to this receptor: Clinical and demographic metadata were provided uncurated, with the amount varying by source and participant.

The source material was peripheral blood. This chain joins TRBV7-9 to TRBJ2-1, and TRBD2 aligns with 11 junction nucleotides. The origin of this receptor is a woman aged 55-70 years with acute or convalescent COVID-19. The CDR3 sequence is CASRPTSGVNEQFF. The DNA reads TGTGCCAGCAGACCGACTAGCGGGGTGAATGAGCAGTTCTTC.